The 20 T cell receptor beta chains in this list originate from one sample, sequenced in a study of blood T cell repertoires in COVID-19 (TCRdb year 2020). Receptor libraries were prepared by the immunoSEQ multiplex PCR assay. The table comes from immuneACCESS by way of TCRdb, which keeps in-frame sequences with V and J called. Part of the clones is missing from these tables; in studies checked, under half for an unresolved V gene and the rest for unknown reasons. For this sample the table gives roughly 100,000 clones, of which around four fifths were detected only once. Approximately 10% of the sample goes to the ten largest clones. The sample consisted of peripheral blood. The receptors come from a woman of 80 years or more with acute or convalescent COVID-19.

The chain is built from TRBV7-9 and TRBJ1-4; D is undetermined. The germline V gene encodes CDR1 SEHNR and CDR2 FQNEAQ (reference sequence). V was clipped by 6 bases and J by 4 bases, with 9 bases between them. This CDR3 spans 13 amino acids. The CDR3, as DNA: TGTGCCAGCAGGGGGAGTGTTAATGAAAAACTGTTTTTT. Protein: CASRGSVNEKLFF.

The chain uses TRBV30 and TRBJ1-6; D gene uncertain. Deletions cut 0 bases from V and 9 bases from J, with 15 bases between. The CDR3 is 15 amino acids. CDR1 is GTSNPN, CDR2 SVGIG, per germline (reference sequence). In nucleotides, the CDR3 is TGTGCCTGGAGTGTTTTTGTTCGGGGTAGTTCACCCCTCCACTTT. This codes for CAWSVFVRGSSPLHF.

The chain is built from TRBV7-2 and TRBJ2-5; 13 bases line up with TRBD2. The CDR3 is 16 amino acids. The ends lost 1 base at V and 6 bases at J; junction bases unmatched: 5. The germline CDR1 and CDR2 sequences are SGHTA and FQGNSA. The CDR3 spells CASSLELAGGPKTQYF. The CDR3 DNA reads TGTGCCAGCAGCTTAGAACTAGCGGGGGGGCCTAAGACCCAGTACTTC.

This chain uses TRBV9 with TRBJ2-1; 8 bases align to TRBD2. The CDR3 is made up of 15 amino acids. CDR1 SGDLS and CDR2 YYNGEE come from the germline V gene. V lost 4 bases and J lost 7; bases outside the gene matches: 10. CDR3 residues: CASSTDGGAGNEQFF. In DNA, the CDR3 is TGTGCCAGCAGCACCGACGGGGGGGCTGGTAATGAGCAGTTCTTC.

The rearrangement uses TRBV24-1 and TRBJ2-1, with 8 bases matching TRBD1. The CDR3 has 15 amino acids. CDR1 KGHDR and CDR2 SFDVKD come from the germline V gene. Losses at the gene ends were 6 bases for V and 12 bases for J; bases not matched to a gene: 15. This chain's CDR3 is CATSQLGQGPYGQFF. In DNA form, the CDR3 reads TGTGCCACCAGTCAGCTAGGACAGGGCCCGTATGGGCAGTTCTTC.

The V call is TRBV28, the J call TRBJ1-5; 7 nucleotides agree with TRBD1. The ends lost 4 bases at V and 6 bases at J; junction bases unmatched: 9. The CDR3 runs to 15 residues. Germline CDR1 reads MDHEN; CDR2 reads SYDVKM. CDR3: CASSSHDRESQPQHF. In nucleotides, the CDR3 is TGTGCCAGCAGTTCTCATGACAGGGAAAGTCAGCCCCAGCATTTT.

This clone was observed a handful of times. The chain recombines TRBV4-3 with TRBJ2-2; 9 nucleotides match TRBD1. This CDR3 region has 15 residues. J gave up 6 bases and V 6 bases, and 8 bases lay outside the gene matches. CDR1 is LGHNA, CDR2 YSLEER, per germline. The CDR3 here is CASRQGAGVAGELFF. The CDR3 coding sequence is TGCGCCAGCAGACAGGGGGCGGGTGTCGCCGGGGAGCTGTTTTTT.

This clone was seen only once. The CDR3 loop reads CASSPDLAMNTGELFF. CDR3 coding DNA: TGTGCCAGCTCACCGGATCTAGCGATGAACACCGGGGAGCTGTTTTTT. This chain uses TRBV18 with TRBJ2-2; D may be TRBD2 (6 bases). Germline V gene data show CDR1 as KGHSH and CDR2 as LQKENI. V was cut by 3 bases and J by 1 base, with 12 bases left in between. CDR3 length: 16 residues.

The V and J genes are TRBV28 and TRBJ2-3, with 7 bases identical to TRBD2. The germline gives CDR1 MDHEN, CDR2 SYDVKM. This CDR3 contains 18 residues. V was clipped by 4 bases and J by 2 bases; unmatched bases: 15. CDR3 residues: CASSSSSGTLHYTDTQYF. The CDR3, as DNA: TGTGCCAGCAGTTCCTCTAGCGGAACATTACACTACACAGATACGCAGTATTTT.

This chain uses TRBV20-1 with TRBJ2-7; the D gene is possibly TRBD2 (6 bases). Germline CDR1 DFQATT, CDR2 SNEGSKA (reference sequence). Trimming took 3 bases from V and 5 from J, leaving 14 bases between them. The length of the CDR3 is 13 residues. The CDR3 region has the DNA TGCAGTGCTAGTGGGAACAGGAGGGACGAGCAGTACTTC. This codes for CSASGNRRDEQYF.

V gene TRBV19 combines with J gene TRBJ2-7; tentative D call: TRBD1 (6 bases). Deletions cut 5 bases from V and 1 base from J, with 12 bases between. This CDR3 has 14 residues. Germline V gene lookup returns CDR1 LNHDA and CDR2 SQIVND (reference sequence). CDR3 nucleotide sequence: TGTGCCAGTAGTCGGACCCAGGGGTCCTACGAGCAGTACTTC. Protein product: CASSRTQGSYEQYF. The complete variable domain, with remaining parts taken from reference TRBV19 and TRBJ2-7, reads DGGITQSPKYLFRKEGQNVTLSCEQNLNHDAMYWYRQDPGQGLRLIYYSQIVNDFQKGDIAEGYSVSREKKESFPLTVTSAQKNPTAFYLCASSRTQGSYEQYFGPGTRLTVT.

The chain combines TRBV2 with TRBJ2-5; possibly TRBD1 for D (5 bases). Looked up from germline, CDR1 is SNHLY and CDR2 is FYNNEI. The CDR3 consists of 14 residues. V lost 8 bases and J lost 4, with 17 bases in between. The CDR3 nucleotides read TGTGCCAGCGGCCCCAGGGTTGGGGCAGAGACCCAGTACTTC. It codes for CASGPRVGAETQYF.

This clone showed up just once. The chain carries TRBV15 and TRBJ1-4; the D is unclear. Germline lookup yields CDR1 LNHNV and CDR2 YYDKDF (reference sequence). The ends were cut back, 8 bases at V and 6 bases at J, with 19 bases in the middle. This CDR3 has 15 amino acids. The CDR3 DNA is TGTGCCACCGGCCCCCCGGCGGGCGTTGATGAAAAACTGTTTTTT. Translating it yields CATGPPAGVDEKLFF.

This chain uses TRBV3-1 (or the pseudogene TRBV3-2) with TRBJ2-7; 9 positions match TRBD1. Germline V lookup: CDR1 LGHDT, CDR2 YNNKEL (reference sequence). This CDR3 spans 13 amino acids. The junction had 6 bases not matched to a gene; V was cut back by 6 bases and J by 6 bases. The CDR3 loop reads CASRTTGGGEQYF. CDR3 in DNA: TGTGCCAGCAGAACCACAGGGGGCGGCGAGCAGTACTTC.

This clone was counted only a few times. This sample also contains other DNA sequences that code for the same CDR3. This rearrangement joins TRBV7-2 to TRBJ1-3; D perhaps matches TRBD1 (5 bases). CDR1 is SGHTA, CDR2 FQGNSA, per germline. The V and J ends lost 5 bases and 0 bases respectively, with 11 bases between them. The CDR3 runs to 15 residues. CDR3 sequence: CASSPPGGSGNTIYF. In DNA form, the CDR3 reads TGTGCCAGCAGCCCTCCCGGGGGCTCTGGAAACACCATATATTTT.

This clone was detected only once. The J gene is TRBJ2-7, the V gene TRBV5-1; 8 positions match TRBD1. The germline V gene encodes CDR1 SGHRS and CDR2 YFSETQ. The CDR3 loop spans 15 amino acids. J was trimmed by 1 base and V by 4 bases; bases with no gene match: 7. The CDR3 DNA follows: TGCGCCAGCAGCCCGGACAGGGTGTTGTCCTACGAGCAGTACTTC. Translation gives CASSPDRVLSYEQYF. Filled out from reference TRBV5-1 and TRBJ2-7, the complete variable domain reads KAGVTQTPRYLIKTRGQQVTLSCSPISGHRSVSWYQQTPGQGLQFLFEYFSETQRNKGNFPGRFSGRQFSNSRSEMNVSTLELGDSALYLCASSPDRVLSYEQYFGPGTRLTVT.

This clone was detected only a few times. The rearrangement joins TRBV25-1 to TRBJ2-7, with TRBD1 matching over 9 bases. V dropped 4 bases and J dropped 4; count of bases not matched to a gene: 5. The CDR3 loop spans 14 amino acids. Germline CDR1 and CDR2: MGHDK and SYGVNS. The CDR3 coding sequence is TGTGCCAGCAGTGCTGGGGACAGGGCATACGAGCAGTACTTC. Its protein is CASSAGDRAYEQYF.

The chain couples TRBV9 to TRBJ1-6; 9 bases line up with TRBD1. The trim removed 2 bases at V and 7 bases at J, leaving 4 bases unmatched. CDR1 is SGDLS and CDR2 is YYNGEE in the germline V gene. This CDR3 has 15 amino acids. The CDR3 DNA sequence: TGTGCCAGCAGCGTTACAGGGGGCGGGAATTCACCCCTCCACTTT. Its protein is CASSVTGGGNSPLHF.

The chain couples TRBV6-5 to TRBJ1-2; no reliable D call. V was cut by 6 bases and J by 8 bases, with 10 bases left in between. Germline CDR1 and CDR2: MNHEY and SVGAGI. The CDR3 length is 11 residues. The CDR3 sequence: CASRRVGGYTF. Written as DNA, the CDR3 is TGTGCCAGCAGGAGGGTTGGCGGCTACACCTTC.

The chain recombines TRBV7-9 with TRBJ1-1; D is unclear. Germline V gene data show CDR1 as SEHNR and CDR2 as FQNEAQ (reference sequence). This CDR3 has 12 amino acids. The germline V and J ends were trimmed by 5 bases and 3 bases, with 7 bases remaining between them. The CDR3 spells CASSPRYTEAFF. The CDR3 DNA is TGTGCCAGCAGCCCTAGATACACTGAAGCTTTCTTT. The full variable domain, rest sourced from reference TRBV7-9 and TRBJ1-1, is DTGVSQNPRHKITKRGQNVTFRCDPISEHNRLYWYRQTLGQGPEFLTYFQNEAQLEKSRLLSDRFSAERPKGSFSTLEIQRTEQGDSAMYLCASSPRYTEAFFGQGTRLTVV.